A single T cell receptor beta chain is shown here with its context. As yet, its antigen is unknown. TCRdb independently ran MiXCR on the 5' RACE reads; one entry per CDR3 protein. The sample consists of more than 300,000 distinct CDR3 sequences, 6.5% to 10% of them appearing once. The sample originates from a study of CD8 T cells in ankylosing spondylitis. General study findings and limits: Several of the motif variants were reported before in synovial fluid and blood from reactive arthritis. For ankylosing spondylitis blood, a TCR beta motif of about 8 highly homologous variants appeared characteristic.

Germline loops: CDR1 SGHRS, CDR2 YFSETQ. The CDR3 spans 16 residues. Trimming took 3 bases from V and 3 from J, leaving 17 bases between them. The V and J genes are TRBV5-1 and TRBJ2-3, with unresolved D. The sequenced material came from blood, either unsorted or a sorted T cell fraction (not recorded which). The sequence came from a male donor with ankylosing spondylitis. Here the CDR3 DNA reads TGCGCCAGCAGCTGGAACAGCTTTTTGGGTACAGATACGCAGTATTTT. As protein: CASSWNSFLGTDTQYF.